The entry below describes one T cell receptor beta chain. The target antigen is unknown. This sample is part of a study of beta chain features in type 1 diabetes. Overall study context: Examination of sorted cells across all samples involved over 85,000,000 cells. Study-level points and caveats: The similarity of naive, central memory and Treg TCRB repertoires appeared greater among patients than among healthy donors.

CDR3 size: 16 residues. V gave up 4 bases and J gave up 4 bases; unmatched junction bases: 8. Germline-derived CDR1 and CDR2 are SNHLY and FYNNEI. Sequenced material consisted of expressed TCRB transcripts (all of the isolated RNA was reverse transcribed). The data were produced by immunoSEQ multiplex PCR, yet TCRdb's version contains in-frame clones alone and is incomplete. The sample includes about 240,000 clones, less than 35% seen only once; the top ten take 3.5% to 4.5%. The sequenced sample consisted of central memory CD4+ T cells from blood. The rearrangement joins TRBV2 to TRBJ2-5, with 11 bases lining up with TRBD1. This TCR was sampled from a man between 25 and 39 years old in good health. In nucleotides, the CDR3 is TGTGCCAGCAGTGCCTCAGGACAGGGGGCCCGAGAGACCCAGTACTTC. It translates to CASSASGQGARETQYF. Full variable domain (rest looked up from reference TRBV2 and TRBJ2-5): EPEVTQTPSHQVTQMGQEVILRCVPISNHLYFYWYRQILGQKVEFLVSFYNNEISEKSEIFDDQFSVERPDGSNFTLKIRSTKLEDSAMYFCASSASGQGARETQYFGPGTRLLVL.